This T cell receptor (beta chain) was found in a study of blood T cell repertoires in COVID-19. Study-level background: Collection of acute and convalescent COVID-19 samples took place in the United States, Italy and Spain. From T cells, B-cell-depleted T cells, or PBMCs came the material, which was cDNA or gDNA.

V lost 3 bases and J 2 bases, leaving 8 bases between the germline ends. CDR3 length: 12 residues. Germline V gene lookup returns CDR1 DFQATT and CDR2 SNEGSKA (reference sequence). Per the authors' pipeline: Estimates of nucleated cell counts were drawn from the amplification of reference gene primers. TCRdb's copy holds only in-frame clones and misses some; the assay was immunoSEQ multiplex PCR. V, J and clone size derive from that table, while D and trimming were established from the DNA sequence. The table includes some 150,000 clones, more than 70% detected once. The V and J genes are TRBV20-1 and TRBJ2-7, with D unresolved. This sequence was found in a man aged 60-69 years with active or convalescent COVID-19. Sequencing input: peripheral blood. CDR3 bases: TGCAGTGCTAGTAACGTAGCCTACGAGCAGTACTTC. This codes for CSASNVAYEQYF.